The rows below give T cell receptor beta chains drawn from one sample of a study of T cell responses to AZD1222 COVID-19 vaccine. Using immunoSEQ multiplex PCR, the repertoire was profiled, and TCRdb retains in-frame clones only, with some absent. The sample holds 84,000 or so clones; about nine tenths are singletons and the top ten take 3% to 3.5%. The material sequenced was peripheral blood, taken 28 days after the second AZD1222 dose. All receptors come from an adult who received the AZD1222 COVID-19 vaccine. CDR3s include the opening cysteine and the closing phenylalanine or tryptophan. Each record gives: CDR3 protein, CDR3 DNA, V gene, clone size, CDR3 length, D gene, J gene. The D gene is left open where the match is weak. Clone size is not always given. Where it is, it says once, few, many or a class for expanded clones.

cdr3_aa: CASSLGGLDNEQFF
cdr3_nt: TGTGCCAGCAGCTTGGGGGGACTAGACAATGAGCAGTTCTTC
v_call: TRBV5-6
clone_size: NA
cdr3_length: 14
d_call: TRBD2
j_call: TRBJ2-1

cdr3_aa: CASSDRHRGTNEKLFF
cdr3_nt: TGTGCCAGCAGTGATCGCCACAGGGGAACTAATGAAAAACTGTTTTTT
v_call: TRBV6-2/TRBV6-3
clone_size: NA
cdr3_length: 16
d_call: TRBD1
j_call: TRBJ1-4

cdr3_aa: CAISDPTGAGTEAFF
cdr3_nt: TGTGCCATCAGTGACCCGACAGGGGCGGGGACTGAAGCTTTCTTT
v_call: TRBV10-3
clone_size: NA
cdr3_length: 15
d_call: TRBD1
j_call: TRBJ1-1

cdr3_aa: CAIRDIVTSAGELFF
cdr3_nt: TGTGCCATCAGGGACATAGTAACCTCGGCCGGGGAGCTGTTTTTT
v_call: TRBV10-3
clone_size: once
cdr3_length: 15
d_call: NA
j_call: TRBJ2-2

cdr3_aa: CASSEKIGVVQKLFF
cdr3_nt: TGTGCCAGCAGTGAAAAGATAGGAGTCGTTCAAAAACTGTTTTTT
v_call: TRBV25-1
clone_size: NA
cdr3_length: 15
d_call: NA
j_call: TRBJ1-4

cdr3_aa: CASSRGSGEAQHF
cdr3_nt: TGTGCCAGCTCAAGAGGCTCCGGGGAAGCCCAGCATTTT
v_call: TRBV18
clone_size: NA
cdr3_length: 13
d_call: NA
j_call: TRBJ1-5

cdr3_aa: CASSQSDRAYEQYF
cdr3_nt: TGTGCCAGCAGTCAATCGGACAGGGCCTACGAGCAGTACTTC
v_call: TRBV6-2/TRBV6-3
clone_size: NA
cdr3_length: 14
d_call: TRBD1
j_call: TRBJ2-7

cdr3_aa: CASSYDRVGTEAFF
cdr3_nt: TGTGCCAGCAGCTATGACAGGGTGGGCACTGAAGCTTTCTTT
v_call: TRBV7-9
clone_size: NA
cdr3_length: 14
d_call: TRBD1
j_call: TRBJ1-1

cdr3_aa: CASSRNTEAFF
cdr3_nt: TGTGCCAGCAGCCGCAACACTGAAGCTTTCTTT
v_call: TRBV3-1/TRBV3-2
clone_size: NA
cdr3_length: 11
d_call: NA
j_call: TRBJ1-1

cdr3_aa: CASSLGLEGYTF
cdr3_nt: TGTGCCAGCAGCCTTGGACTGGAGGGCTACACCTTC
v_call: TRBV3-1/TRBV3-2
clone_size: NA
cdr3_length: 12
d_call: NA
j_call: TRBJ1-2

cdr3_aa: CASSGGSDSTTNEKLFF
cdr3_nt: TGTGCCAGCAGTGGGGGCAGCGACTCTACAACTAATGAAAAACTGTTTTTT
v_call: TRBV6-1
clone_size: once
cdr3_length: 17
d_call: NA
j_call: TRBJ1-4

cdr3_aa: CASSSQTDEAFF
cdr3_nt: TGTGCCAGCAGTAGCCAGACAGATGAAGCTTTCTTT
v_call: TRBV6-5
clone_size: NA
cdr3_length: 12
d_call: NA
j_call: TRBJ1-1

cdr3_aa: CASSYSGSMNTEAFF
cdr3_nt: TGTGCCAGCAGTTACTCGGGCAGCATGAACACTGAAGCTTTCTTT
v_call: TRBV6-5
clone_size: NA
cdr3_length: 15
d_call: NA
j_call: TRBJ1-1

cdr3_aa: CASSLTGDKGEAFF
cdr3_nt: TGTGCCAGCAGTTTGACAGGGGATAAGGGTGAAGCTTTCTTT
v_call: TRBV6-1
clone_size: few
cdr3_length: 14
d_call: TRBD1
j_call: TRBJ1-1

cdr3_aa: CASSFGLVAGYEQFF
cdr3_nt: TGTGCCAGCAGTTTCGGTCTGGTAGCGGGATATGAGCAGTTCTTC
v_call: TRBV27
clone_size: NA
cdr3_length: 15
d_call: TRBD2
j_call: TRBJ2-1

cdr3_aa: CASWTGGTDTQYF
cdr3_nt: TGTGCCAGCTGGACAGGGGGCACAGATACGCAGTATTTT
v_call: TRBV27
clone_size: NA
cdr3_length: 13
d_call: TRBD1
j_call: TRBJ2-3

cdr3_aa: CATSDFGRKETQYF
cdr3_nt: TGTGCCACCAGTGATTTCGGTAGGAAAGAGACCCAGTACTTC
v_call: TRBV24-1
clone_size: NA
cdr3_length: 14
d_call: NA
j_call: TRBJ2-5

cdr3_aa: CASSIGREGGYTF
cdr3_nt: TGTGCCAGTAGTATAGGGAGGGAAGGCGGCTACACCTTC
v_call: TRBV19
clone_size: once
cdr3_length: 13
d_call: NA
j_call: TRBJ1-2

cdr3_aa: CASSPKVTAFLTYQETQYF
cdr3_nt: TGTGCCAGCAGCCCCAAAGTTACGGCCTTCCTAACGTACCAAGAGACCCAGTACTTC
v_call: TRBV3-1/TRBV3-2
clone_size: once
cdr3_length: 19
d_call: NA
j_call: TRBJ2-5

cdr3_aa: CASSYPNPGTGELFF
cdr3_nt: TGTGCCAGCAGTTACCCGAACCCCGGAACCGGGGAGCTGTTTTTT
v_call: TRBV6-5
clone_size: NA
cdr3_length: 15
d_call: NA
j_call: TRBJ2-2

cdr3_aa: CASSLSYANEKLFF
cdr3_nt: TGTGCCAGCAGCTTATCCTATGCTAATGAAAAACTGTTTTTT
v_call: TRBV11-2
clone_size: NA
cdr3_length: 14
d_call: NA
j_call: TRBJ1-4

cdr3_aa: CASSLRGNNEQFF
cdr3_nt: TGTGCCAGCAGCTTGCGGGGGAACAATGAGCAGTTCTTC
v_call: TRBV7-3
clone_size: NA
cdr3_length: 13
d_call: TRBD2
j_call: TRBJ2-1

cdr3_aa: CASSVEQGFATNEKLFF
cdr3_nt: TGTGCCAGCAGCGTAGAGCAGGGATTTGCAACTAATGAAAAACTGTTTTTT
v_call: TRBV9
clone_size: NA
cdr3_length: 17
d_call: NA
j_call: TRBJ1-4

cdr3_aa: CASSPADRTYTEAFF
cdr3_nt: TGTGCCAGCAGCCCAGCAGACAGAACGTACACTGAAGCTTTCTTT
v_call: TRBV7-9
clone_size: NA
cdr3_length: 15
d_call: NA
j_call: TRBJ1-1

cdr3_aa: CASSAYLGANVLTF
cdr3_nt: TGTGCCAGCAGCGCCTACCTAGGGGCCAACGTCCTGACTTTC
v_call: TRBV9
clone_size: NA
cdr3_length: 14
d_call: NA
j_call: TRBJ2-6

cdr3_aa: CASSKGAGASSYEQYF
cdr3_nt: TGTGCCAGCAGCAAAGGGGCAGGCGCCAGCTCCTACGAGCAGTACTTC
v_call: TRBV21-1
clone_size: NA
cdr3_length: 16
d_call: NA
j_call: TRBJ2-7

cdr3_aa: CASSFFGSKNYEQYF
cdr3_nt: TGTGCCAGCAGCTTTTTCGGGAGTAAAAACTACGAGCAGTACTTC
v_call: TRBV5-6
clone_size: NA
cdr3_length: 15
d_call: NA
j_call: TRBJ2-7

cdr3_aa: CASSERVQGEQYF
cdr3_nt: TGTGCCAGCTCTGAGAGGGTCCAAGGCGAGCAGTACTTC
v_call: TRBV6-5
clone_size: NA
cdr3_length: 13
d_call: NA
j_call: TRBJ2-7

cdr3_aa: CASSPGWGRGNEKLFF
cdr3_nt: TGTGCCAGCAGTCCCGGGTGGGGCAGGGGTAATGAAAAACTGTTTTTT
v_call: TRBV27
clone_size: NA
cdr3_length: 16
d_call: NA
j_call: TRBJ1-4

cdr3_aa: CASSLFMPGDNTEAFF
cdr3_nt: TGTGCCAGCAGCTTATTTATGCCCGGGGACAACACTGAAGCTTTCTTT
v_call: TRBV7-2
clone_size: NA
cdr3_length: 16
d_call: NA
j_call: TRBJ1-1

cdr3_aa: CASSLAGPAYGYTF
cdr3_nt: TGTGCCAGCAGCTTAGCCGGTCCGGCGTATGGCTACACCTTC
v_call: TRBV7-6
clone_size: NA
cdr3_length: 14
d_call: NA
j_call: TRBJ1-2

cdr3_aa: CASSHQGLTYEQYF
cdr3_nt: TGTGCCAGCAGCCATCAGGGGCTTACGTACGAGCAGTACTTC
v_call: TRBV3-1/TRBV3-2
clone_size: few
cdr3_length: 14
d_call: NA
j_call: TRBJ2-7

cdr3_aa: CASNPADRRTGELFF
cdr3_nt: TGTGCCAGCAACCCCGCGGACAGACGCACCGGGGAGCTGTTTTTT
v_call: TRBV3-1/TRBV3-2
clone_size: few
cdr3_length: 15
d_call: NA
j_call: TRBJ2-2

cdr3_aa: CASSLVNYEQYF
cdr3_nt: TGTGCCAGCAGCTTAGTTAACTACGAGCAGTACTTC
v_call: TRBV11-3
clone_size: NA
cdr3_length: 12
d_call: NA
j_call: TRBJ2-7

cdr3_aa: CASSPGGMNTEAFF
cdr3_nt: TGCGCCAGCAGCCCGGGGGGCATGAACACTGAAGCTTTCTTT
v_call: TRBV5-1
clone_size: once
cdr3_length: 14
d_call: NA
j_call: TRBJ1-1

cdr3_aa: CASSPPGQQYEQYF
cdr3_nt: TGTGCCAGCTCACCACCGGGACAGCAATACGAGCAGTACTTC
v_call: TRBV18
clone_size: NA
cdr3_length: 14
d_call: TRBD1
j_call: TRBJ2-7

cdr3_aa: CASRKDRGPGNTIYF
cdr3_nt: TGTGCCAGCAGGAAAGACAGGGGGCCTGGAAACACCATATATTTT
v_call: TRBV6-5
clone_size: NA
cdr3_length: 15
d_call: TRBD1
j_call: TRBJ1-3

cdr3_aa: CASSEYTAGGYNEQFF
cdr3_nt: TGTGCCAGCAGTGAATATACGGCGGGGGGTTACAATGAGCAGTTCTTC
v_call: TRBV25-1
clone_size: NA
cdr3_length: 16
d_call: TRBD2
j_call: TRBJ2-1

cdr3_aa: CASSPLLAGYNEQFF
cdr3_nt: TGTGCCAGCTCACCATTACTAGCGGGGTACAATGAGCAGTTCTTC
v_call: TRBV18
clone_size: few
cdr3_length: 15
d_call: TRBD2
j_call: TRBJ2-1

cdr3_aa: CASSSSGLQETQYF
cdr3_nt: TGTGCCAGCAGCTCCTCGGGACTCCAAGAGACCCAGTACTTC
v_call: TRBV11-3
clone_size: NA
cdr3_length: 14
d_call: NA
j_call: TRBJ2-5